This is a list of T cell receptor beta chains from one sample in a study of cytomegalovirus exposure and HLA in healthy donors. Produced via immunoSEQ multiplex PCR; TCRdb's table is partial and in-frame only. The sample has about 140,000 clones, 77% seen once. The source material was PBMCs. The receptors were gathered from a woman in her forties or fifties in good health and CMV-seronegative. Both conserved end residues are part of each CDR3. The D gene is left open where the match is weak. Size is omitted from some rows. Given values are once, few, many or a class for expanded clones.

D gene: -; J gene: TRBJ2-1; V gene: TRBV5-1; CDR3 length: 15; clone size: -; CDR3 protein: CASSFEDSPYNEQFF; CDR3 DNA: TGCGCCAGCAGCTTCGAAGACTCCCCCTACAATGAGCAGTTCTTC
D gene: TRBD1; J gene: TRBJ1-3; V gene: TRBV9; CDR3 length: 16; clone size: -; CDR3 protein: CASSEYGTGFGNTIYF; CDR3 DNA: TGTGCCAGCAGCGAGTACGGGACAGGGTTTGGAAACACCATATATTTT
D gene: -; J gene: TRBJ2-2; V gene: TRBV19; CDR3 length: 14; clone size: -; CDR3 protein: CVSSAGTNTGELFF; CDR3 DNA: TGTGTCAGTAGCGCCGGGACGAACACCGGGGAGCTGTTTTTT
D gene: -; J gene: TRBJ1-2; V gene: TRBV4-3; CDR3 length: 14; clone size: -; CDR3 protein: CASSQAGGPGSYTF; CDR3 DNA: TGCGCCAGCAGCCAAGCGGGGGGCCCCGGGAGCTACACCTTC
D gene: -; J gene: TRBJ2-3; V gene: TRBV6-5; CDR3 length: 13; clone size: -; CDR3 protein: CASRTTGTDTQYF; CDR3 DNA: TGTGCCAGCAGAACAACAGGAACAGATACGCAGTATTTT
D gene: TRBD2; J gene: TRBJ2-1; V gene: TRBV7-2; CDR3 length: 15; clone size: once; CDR3 protein: CASSFSGGLMNEQFF; CDR3 DNA: TGTGCCAGCAGCTTTAGCGGGGGGCTTATGAATGAGCAGTTCTTC
D gene: -; J gene: TRBJ1-3; V gene: TRBV7-8; CDR3 length: 14; clone size: -; CDR3 protein: CASSPRGSGNTIYF; CDR3 DNA: TGTGCCAGCAGCCCGCGGGGCTCTGGAAACACCATATATTTT
D gene: -; J gene: TRBJ2-1; V gene: TRBV7-9; CDR3 length: 15; clone size: once; CDR3 protein: CASSSPSEAYNEQFF; CDR3 DNA: TGTGCCAGCAGCTCGCCTAGCGAGGCTTACAATGAGCAGTTCTTC
D gene: TRBD2; J gene: TRBJ2-1; V gene: TRBV4-3; CDR3 length: 13; clone size: -; CDR3 protein: CASSYSSGAEQFF; CDR3 DNA: TGCGCCAGCAGCTACTCTAGCGGGGCTGAGCAGTTCTTC
D gene: -; J gene: TRBJ2-2; V gene: TRBV6-1; CDR3 length: 14; clone size: -; CDR3 protein: CASSDAAETGELFF; CDR3 DNA: TGTGCCAGCAGTGATGCAGCGGAGACCGGGGAGCTGTTTTTT
D gene: -; J gene: TRBJ1-1; V gene: TRBV19; CDR3 length: 12; clone size: -; CDR3 protein: CASSTARAEAFF; CDR3 DNA: TGTGCCAGTAGTACCGCCAGGGCCGAAGCTTTCTTT
D gene: TRBD1; J gene: TRBJ2-5; V gene: TRBV5-4; CDR3 length: 16; clone size: once; CDR3 protein: CASSPRGADRGETQYF; CDR3 DNA: TGTGCCAGCAGCCCTCGGGGAGCTGACAGGGGAGAGACCCAGTACTTC
D gene: TRBD1; J gene: TRBJ1-4; V gene: TRBV7-9; CDR3 length: 18; clone size: -; CDR3 protein: CASSLYSGQARFNEKLFF; CDR3 DNA: TGTGCCAGCAGCTTGTATTCGGGACAGGCAAGATTTAATGAAAAACTGTTTTTT
D gene: TRBD1; J gene: TRBJ2-2; V gene: TRBV2; CDR3 length: 17; clone size: once; CDR3 protein: CASEPLDDRVNTGELFF; CDR3 DNA: TGTGCCAGCGAGCCACTGGACGACAGGGTGAACACCGGGGAGCTGTTTTTT
D gene: -; J gene: TRBJ1-5; V gene: TRBV6-6; CDR3 length: 15; clone size: -; CDR3 protein: CASIPDRYSNQPQHF; CDR3 DNA: TGTGCCAGCATCCCAGACAGGTATAGCAATCAGCCCCAGCATTTT
D gene: -; J gene: TRBJ1-5; V gene: TRBV5-6; CDR3 length: 16; clone size: -; CDR3 protein: CASSYMWDNSNQPQHF; CDR3 DNA: TGTGCCAGCAGCTACATGTGGGACAATAGCAATCAGCCCCAGCATTTT
D gene: TRBD2; J gene: TRBJ2-3; V gene: TRBV6-5; CDR3 length: 15; clone size: -; CDR3 protein: CASSYKAGGPDTQYF; CDR3 DNA: TGTGCCAGCAGTTACAAAGCGGGGGGGCCAGATACGCAGTATTTT
D gene: -; J gene: TRBJ2-1; V gene: TRBV10-1; CDR3 length: 13; clone size: once; CDR3 protein: CASAGSSYNEQFF; CDR3 DNA: TGCGCCAGCGCCGGGAGCTCCTACAATGAGCAGTTCTTC
D gene: -; J gene: TRBJ2-5; V gene: TRBV19; CDR3 length: 14; clone size: -; CDR3 protein: CASSIVLAPETQYF; CDR3 DNA: TGTGCCAGTAGTATAGTTTTAGCCCCGGAGACCCAGTACTTC
D gene: -; J gene: TRBJ2-7; V gene: TRBV4-1; CDR3 length: 14; clone size: -; CDR3 protein: CASSQRGVSYEQYF; CDR3 DNA: TGCGCCAGCAGCCAACGTGGAGTTTCCTACGAGCAGTACTTC
D gene: TRBD1; J gene: TRBJ1-6; V gene: TRBV6-1; CDR3 length: 14; clone size: few; CDR3 protein: CASNSGTGNSPLHF; CDR3 DNA: TGTGCCAGCAATTCCGGGACAGGGAATTCACCCCTCCACTTT
D gene: -; J gene: TRBJ2-6; V gene: TRBV7-2; CDR3 length: 18; clone size: -; CDR3 protein: CASSQSPAGLGGANVLTF; CDR3 DNA: TGTGCCAGCAGCCAAAGCCCGGCGGGTCTTGGTGGGGCCAACGTCCTGACTTTC
D gene: -; J gene: TRBJ1-5; V gene: TRBV6-4; CDR3 length: 15; clone size: -; CDR3 protein: CASSDRRDRNQPQHF; CDR3 DNA: TGTGCCAGCAGTGACCGGAGGGATCGCAATCAGCCCCAGCATTTT
D gene: -; J gene: TRBJ2-3; V gene: TRBV9; CDR3 length: 15; clone size: -; CDR3 protein: CASSVADIYTDTQYF; CDR3 DNA: TGTGCCAGCAGCGTAGCGGACATCTACACAGATACGCAGTATTTT
D gene: TRBD1; J gene: TRBJ2-5; V gene: TRBV5-1; CDR3 length: 14; clone size: once; CDR3 protein: CASSPTGGPETQYF; CDR3 DNA: TGCGCCAGCAGCCCCACAGGGGGCCCAGAGACCCAGTACTTC
D gene: TRBD2; J gene: TRBJ2-3; V gene: TRBV7-9; CDR3 length: 16; clone size: -; CDR3 protein: CASSLLLAGGTDTQYF; CDR3 DNA: TGTGCCAGCAGCCTCTTATTAGCGGGGGGCACAGATACGCAGTATTTT
D gene: -; J gene: TRBJ1-3; V gene: TRBV5-1; CDR3 length: 14; clone size: -; CDR3 protein: CASSLASSGNTIYF; CDR3 DNA: TGCGCCAGCAGCTTGGCTAGCTCTGGAAACACCATATATTTT
D gene: TRBD2; J gene: TRBJ2-1; V gene: TRBV6-1; CDR3 length: 15; clone size: -; CDR3 protein: CASSATSVLYNEQFF; CDR3 DNA: TGTGCCAGCAGTGCCACTAGCGTATTATACAATGAGCAGTTCTTC
D gene: -; J gene: TRBJ1-6; V gene: TRBV5-4; CDR3 length: 12; clone size: -; CDR3 protein: CASSPYNSPLHF; CDR3 DNA: TGTGCCAGCAGCCCCTACAATTCACCCCTCCACTTT
D gene: -; J gene: TRBJ2-2; V gene: TRBV6-1; CDR3 length: 15; clone size: few; CDR3 protein: CASSEYTANTGELFF; CDR3 DNA: TGTGCCAGCAGTGAATACACAGCGAACACCGGGGAGCTGTTTTTT
D gene: -; J gene: TRBJ1-5; V gene: TRBV4-1; CDR3 length: 15; clone size: -; CDR3 protein: CASSQVDRDNQPQHF; CDR3 DNA: TGCGCCAGCAGCCAAGTGGACAGAGATAATCAGCCCCAGCATTTT
D gene: TRBD1; J gene: TRBJ2-1; V gene: TRBV29-1; CDR3 length: 12; clone size: -; CDR3 protein: CSVGTGIAEQFF; CDR3 DNA: TGCAGCGTGGGGACAGGGATAGCTGAGCAGTTCTTC
D gene: -; J gene: TRBJ1-4; V gene: TRBV7-8; CDR3 length: 15; clone size: -; CDR3 protein: CASSYRAGDREKLFF; CDR3 DNA: TGTGCCAGCAGCTACCGGGCAGGGGATCGTGAAAAACTGTTTTTT
D gene: -; J gene: TRBJ2-1; V gene: TRBV4-3; CDR3 length: 19; clone size: once; CDR3 protein: CASSQELPQGDFSYNEQFF; CDR3 DNA: TGCGCCAGCAGCCAAGAGTTGCCCCAAGGGGACTTCTCCTACAATGAGCAGTTCTTC
D gene: -; J gene: TRBJ2-2; V gene: TRBV6-1; CDR3 length: 15; clone size: -; CDR3 protein: CASSTGHGDTGELFF; CDR3 DNA: TGTGCCAGCAGTACAGGGCATGGAGACACCGGGGAGCTGTTTTTT
D gene: TRBD1; J gene: TRBJ1-2; V gene: TRBV27; CDR3 length: 14; clone size: -; CDR3 protein: CASGAGTGIYGYTF; CDR3 DNA: TGTGCCAGCGGGGCCGGGACAGGGATCTATGGCTACACCTTC
D gene: TRBD2; J gene: TRBJ2-7; V gene: TRBV11-2; CDR3 length: 16; clone size: -; CDR3 protein: CASSASIGLAGGEQYF; CDR3 DNA: TGTGCCAGCAGCGCGTCAATAGGACTAGCGGGGGGCGAGCAGTACTTC
D gene: -; J gene: TRBJ1-1; V gene: TRBV18; CDR3 length: 13; clone size: few; CDR3 protein: CASSPQGDTEAFF; CDR3 DNA: TGTGCCAGCTCACCACAAGGAGACACTGAAGCTTTCTTT
D gene: -; J gene: TRBJ2-5; V gene: TRBV7-2; CDR3 length: 14; clone size: few; CDR3 protein: CASSLAAQGETQYF; CDR3 DNA: TGTGCCAGCAGCTTAGCGGCGCAGGGAGAGACCCAGTACTTC
D gene: -; J gene: TRBJ2-7; V gene: TRBV6-1; CDR3 length: 13; clone size: -; CDR3 protein: CASSIRGTYEQYF; CDR3 DNA: TGTGCCAGCAGCATAAGGGGGACCTACGAGCAGTACTTC
D gene: -; J gene: TRBJ2-6; V gene: TRBV15; CDR3 length: 14; clone size: -; CDR3 protein: CATEGGAGANVLTF; CDR3 DNA: TGTGCCACTGAGGGGGGGGCTGGGGCCAACGTCCTGACTTTC
D gene: -; J gene: TRBJ1-1; V gene: TRBV5-1; CDR3 length: 15; clone size: -; CDR3 protein: CASSLSIGGDTEAFF; CDR3 DNA: TGCGCCAGCAGCTTGTCGATAGGGGGGGACACTGAAGCTTTCTTT
D gene: -; J gene: TRBJ1-2; V gene: TRBV2; CDR3 length: 14; clone size: -; CDR3 protein: CASSADRSLYGYTF; CDR3 DNA: TGTGCCAGCAGCGCCGACAGGTCGCTCTATGGCTACACCTTC
D gene: -; J gene: TRBJ1-1; V gene: TRBV2; CDR3 length: 14; clone size: -; CDR3 protein: CASSVRALDTEAFF; CDR3 DNA: TGTGCCAGCAGTGTGCGGGCCCTGGACACTGAAGCTTTCTTT
D gene: TRBD1; J gene: TRBJ2-3; V gene: TRBV27; CDR3 length: 19; clone size: -; CDR3 protein: CASSTYNPGTGEITDTQYF; CDR3 DNA: TGTGCCAGCAGTACCTACAATCCCGGGACAGGGGAAATCACAGATACGCAGTATTTT
D gene: -; J gene: TRBJ2-7; V gene: TRBV6-1; CDR3 length: 13; clone size: once; CDR3 protein: CASSGSRGYEQYF; CDR3 DNA: TGTGCCAGCAGTGGCTCCAGGGGTTACGAGCAGTACTTC
D gene: TRBD1; J gene: TRBJ1-6; V gene: TRBV12-5; CDR3 length: 16; clone size: few; CDR3 protein: CASGTPARTGVSPLHF; CDR3 DNA: TGTGCTAGTGGTACGCCAGCGAGGACAGGGGTATCACCCCTCCACTTT
D gene: -; J gene: TRBJ1-3; V gene: TRBV19; CDR3 length: 13; clone size: -; CDR3 protein: CASIGLGGNTIYF; CDR3 DNA: TGTGCCAGTATCGGACTGGGGGGAAACACCATATATTTT
D gene: TRBD2; J gene: TRBJ2-7; V gene: TRBV7-6; CDR3 length: 14; clone size: -; CDR3 protein: CASSPAGGTYEQYF; CDR3 DNA: TGTGCCAGCAGCCCAGCGGGGGGAACCTACGAGCAGTACTTC
D gene: -; J gene: TRBJ1-1; V gene: TRBV5-4; CDR3 length: 12; clone size: -; CDR3 protein: CASRGGNTEAFF; CDR3 DNA: TGTGCCAGCAGGGGGGGGAACACTGAAGCTTTCTTT
D gene: -; J gene: TRBJ2-7; V gene: TRBV5-1; CDR3 length: 14; clone size: few; CDR3 protein: CASSLDQGIYEQYF; CDR3 DNA: TGCGCCAGCAGCTTAGACCAGGGCATCTACGAGCAGTACTTC
D gene: TRBD2; J gene: TRBJ2-3; V gene: TRBV11-3; CDR3 length: 16; clone size: -; CDR3 protein: CASSLGWGLAPDTQYF; CDR3 DNA: TGTGCCAGCAGCTTAGGCTGGGGACTAGCGCCAGATACGCAGTATTTT
D gene: -; J gene: TRBJ2-7; V gene: TRBV2; CDR3 length: 10; clone size: -; CDR3 protein: CASSMYEQYF; CDR3 DNA: TGTGCCAGCAGTATGTACGAGCAGTACTTC
D gene: -; J gene: TRBJ2-7; V gene: TRBV7-9; CDR3 length: 12; clone size: few; CDR3 protein: CASSRAGYEQYF; CDR3 DNA: TGTGCCAGCAGCCGGGCGGGCTACGAGCAGTACTTC
D gene: TRBD1; J gene: TRBJ2-7; V gene: TRBV5-1; CDR3 length: 16; clone size: once; CDR3 protein: CASSSEPGQVTYEQYF; CDR3 DNA: TGCGCCAGCAGCTCTGAACCGGGACAGGTGACCTACGAGCAGTACTTC
D gene: TRBD2; J gene: TRBJ2-3; V gene: TRBV9; CDR3 length: 21; clone size: -; CDR3 protein: CASSVPRTKGLAGGNTDTQYF; CDR3 DNA: TGTGCCAGCAGCGTACCCCGGACGAAAGGTCTAGCGGGGGGAAACACAGATACGCAGTATTTT
D gene: -; J gene: TRBJ2-2; V gene: TRBV4-3; CDR3 length: 15; clone size: -; CDR3 protein: CASSQDLLRTGELFF; CDR3 DNA: TGCGCCAGCAGCCAAGATCTTTTGCGCACCGGGGAGCTGTTTTTT
D gene: -; J gene: TRBJ1-5; V gene: TRBV19; CDR3 length: 13; clone size: -; CDR3 protein: CASTVSFNQPQHF; CDR3 DNA: TGTGCCAGTACGGTTTCGTTCAATCAGCCCCAGCATTTT
D gene: -; J gene: TRBJ1-2; V gene: TRBV7-9; CDR3 length: 15; clone size: -; CDR3 protein: CASKEAGMGPYGYTF; CDR3 DNA: TGTGCCAGCAAGGAGGCGGGGATGGGGCCATATGGCTACACCTTC